A selection of T cell receptor beta chains follows, all from one sample in a study of shared clonotypes between healthy human individuals. The table came from immunoSEQ multiplex PCR; TCRdb's copy has only in-frame clones and leaves some out. Here the sample spans roughly 1,500,000 clones, approximately 98.5% being singletons. Sequencing was carried out using naive CD4+ T cells sorted from blood. These receptors were obtained from a man younger than 40 in good health. The CDR3 runs from the conserved cysteine through the conserved F or W.

j_call v_call cdr3_aa
TRBJ2-2 TRBV5-1 CASRVVNRASGRADTGELFF
TRBJ2-7 TRBV2 CASSVSRTPTYEQYF
TRBJ2-5 TRBV10-3 CAISEGGEQETQYF
TRBJ2-1 TRBV5-1 CASSFPGNEQFF
TRBJ2-2 TRBV18 CASSPPPSTGELFF
TRBJ2-3 TRBV19 CASSIGTGPGTDTQYF
TRBJ2-7 TRBV11-2 CASSFPGSYEQYF
TRBJ2-3 TRBV7-9 CASSVDQSLDTQYF
TRBJ2-5 TRBV28 CASSLRHRKTQYF
TRBJ2-7 TRBV28 CASSGHPPTTGDEQYF
TRBJ2-7 TRBV20-1 CSARVVRAEYF
TRBJ1-1 TRBV11-3 CASSQGREEAFF
TRBJ1-2 TRBV7-6 CASSLGTEEYTF
TRBJ1-1 TRBV5-1 CASRDDREDGETEAFF
TRBJ1-1 TRBV5-1 CASRGKGHIITEAFF
TRBJ2-1 TRBV5-1 CASRGSGSNEQFF
TRBJ2-1 TRBV7-9 CASGGMGRRVYNEQFF
TRBJ1-1 TRBV27 CASSLSLILRGSRNTEAFF
TRBJ1-5 TRBV2 CASSESGAQHF
TRBJ1-1 TRBV5-1 CASSLVPANTEAFF
TRBJ2-7 TRBV2 CASRRRYEQYF
TRBJ2-3 TRBV18 CASSPTGADTQYF
TRBJ2-2 TRBV5-1 CASRPGELRTGELFF
TRBJ2-3 TRBV29-1 CSVRGTADTQYF
TRBJ2-7 TRBV23-1 CASRFGGAYSRFYEQYF
TRBJ1-5 TRBV2 CASSEGQLNQPQHF
TRBJ1-2 TRBV28 CASSLDYGYTF
TRBJ2-1 TRBV5-1 CASSFQGDSYNEQFF
TRBJ2-1 TRBV4-1 CASSVVQGAAREGIPKQFF
TRBJ1-5 TRBV7-9 CASSLYGTGGNQPQHF
TRBJ1-5 TRBV6-5 CASTTFLGNQPQHF
TRBJ2-3 TRBV6-1 CASSATAGGILTQYF